This T cell receptor beta chain was obtained from a study of blood T cell repertoires in COVID-19 (dated by TCRdb to about 2020). Context from the whole study: Samples from collaborators originated in the United States, Italy and Spain and spanned both the acute and convalescent phases of COVID-19. The material from the prospective study consisted of cDNA or gDNA derived from T cells, B-cell-depleted T cells, or PBMCs. The dataset comprised deeply sampled blood TCRbeta repertoires from subjects exposed to, actively infected with, or recovered from COVID-19. A freely available public database, intended as a resource for researchers studying the immune response to SARS-CoV-2, is where the repertoires were released. Samples came from the ongoing ImmuneRACE study (first 160 participants) plus 1,254 subjects from 6 global collaborators. Nearly every sample came with metadata listing a de-identified subject ID, COVID-19 status, age in years and sex. HLA class I and class II types, where available, came from metadata supplied by the sample provider rather than from assay-based typing. Paper-wide results and their limitations: How much clinical and demographic metadata was included differed by source and by participant, and the metadata was provided uncurated.

Taken from the germline V gene, the CDR1 and CDR2 loops are SNHLY and FYNNEI. Trimming takes 5 bases from V and 3 bases from J, and the germline ends sit 4 bases apart. Taken from cysteine to phenylalanine, the CDR3 has 11 residues. The DNA shown is the 33-base CDR3, in frame from base 1. A note on this clone: The clone's antigen remains unknown. The record has no base qualities; no much larger clone is one base away.

The immunoSEQ Assay, a bias-controlled multiplex PCR, was used to amplify TCRbeta CDR3 regions from genomic DNA. Per the source publication's procedure: Nucleated cell counts per sample were estimated from amplification of reference gene primers within the assay. To quantify the absolute abundance of each unique TCRbeta CDR3 rearrangement, sequence reads were collapsed and filtered. Productive Simpson clonality was computed per sample as the square root of Simpson's diversity index over productive rearrangements. TCRdb re-hosts the immuneACCESS table, in-frame sequences only. Its copies lack some clones; in the studies checked, an unresolved V gene accounts for under half of them, and the cause for the rest is not known. Clonal size and the V and J genes are those of that table, whereas D and trimming came from the DNA. Across this sample there are around 130,000 clones, with roughly 80% seen only once. The top ten clonotypes cover over 10% of the sample.

Whole blood was collected in K2EDTA tubes by collaborating institutions according to the institutions' own protocols. Collaborator samples were shipped for TCRbeta analysis as frozen whole blood, isolated PBMCs, or DNA extracted from either sample type. The TCR originated in a human donor in a cohort sampled during active COVID-19. The sequence joins TRBV2 to TRBJ1-2, with the identity of the D gene unclear. Sequencing used peripheral blood. CDR3 loop: CASSPYYGYTF. The base sequence is TGTGCCAGCAGTCCTTACTATGGCTACACCTTC.